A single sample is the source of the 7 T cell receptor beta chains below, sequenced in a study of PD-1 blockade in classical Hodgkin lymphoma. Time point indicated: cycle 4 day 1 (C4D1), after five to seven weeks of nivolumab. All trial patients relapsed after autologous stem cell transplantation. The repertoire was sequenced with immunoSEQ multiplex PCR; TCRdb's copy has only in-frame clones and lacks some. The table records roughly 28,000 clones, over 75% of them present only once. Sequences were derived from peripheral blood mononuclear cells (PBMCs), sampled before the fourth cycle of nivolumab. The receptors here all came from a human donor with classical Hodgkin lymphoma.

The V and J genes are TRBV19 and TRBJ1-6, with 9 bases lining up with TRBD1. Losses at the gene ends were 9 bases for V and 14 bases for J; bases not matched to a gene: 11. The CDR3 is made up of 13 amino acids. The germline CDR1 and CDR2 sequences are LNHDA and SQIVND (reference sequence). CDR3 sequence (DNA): TGTGCCAGCCGTGACAGGGGGACTAGGACCCTCCACTTT. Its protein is CASRDRGTRTLHF.

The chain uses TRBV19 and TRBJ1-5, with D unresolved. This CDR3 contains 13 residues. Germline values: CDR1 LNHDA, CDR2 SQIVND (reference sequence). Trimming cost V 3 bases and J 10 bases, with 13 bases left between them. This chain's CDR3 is CASSISPRDPQHF. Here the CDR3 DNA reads TGTGCCAGTAGTATTTCCCCCCGGGATCCCCAGCATTTT.

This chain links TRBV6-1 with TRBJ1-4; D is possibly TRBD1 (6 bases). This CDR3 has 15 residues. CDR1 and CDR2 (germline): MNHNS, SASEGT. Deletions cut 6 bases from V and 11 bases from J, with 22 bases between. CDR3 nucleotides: TGTGCCAGCAGGTTCCAAAGGGGGTTTCGAGGGAAACTGTTTTTT. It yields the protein CASRFQRGFRGKLFF.

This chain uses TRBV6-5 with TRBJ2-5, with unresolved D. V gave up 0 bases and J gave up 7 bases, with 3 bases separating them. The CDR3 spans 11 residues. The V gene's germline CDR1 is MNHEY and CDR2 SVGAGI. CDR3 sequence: CASSYSVTQYF. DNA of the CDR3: TGTGCCAGCAGTTACTCGGTGACCCAGTACTTC.

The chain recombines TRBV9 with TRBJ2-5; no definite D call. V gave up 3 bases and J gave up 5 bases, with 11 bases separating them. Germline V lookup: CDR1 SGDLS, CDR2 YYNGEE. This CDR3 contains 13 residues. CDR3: CASSDKRKETQYF. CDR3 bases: TGTGCCAGCAGCGATAAAAGAAAGGAGACCCAGTACTTC. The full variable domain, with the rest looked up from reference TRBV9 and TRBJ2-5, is DSGVTQTPKHLITATGQRVTLRCSPRSGDLSVYWYQQSLDQGLQFLIQYYNGEERAKGNILERFSAQQFPDLHSELNLSSLELGDSALYFCASSDKRKETQYFGPGTRLLVL.

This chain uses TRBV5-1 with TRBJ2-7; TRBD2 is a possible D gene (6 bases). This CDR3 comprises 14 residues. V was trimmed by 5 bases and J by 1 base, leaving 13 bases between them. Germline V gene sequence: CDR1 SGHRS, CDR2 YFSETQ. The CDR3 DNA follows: TGCGCCAGCAGACCCGGGGGACCTTCCTACGAGCAGTACTTC. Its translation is CASRPGGPSYEQYF.

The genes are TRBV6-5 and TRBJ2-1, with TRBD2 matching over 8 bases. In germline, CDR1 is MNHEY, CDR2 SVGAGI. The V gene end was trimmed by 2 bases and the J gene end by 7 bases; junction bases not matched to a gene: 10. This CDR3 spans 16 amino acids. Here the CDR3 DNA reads TGTGCCAGCAGTTACCTAGGGAGCGGGGGTCAGAATGAGCAGTTCTTC. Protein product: CASSYLGSGGQNEQFF.